The clone carrying this TCR beta chain has only one observation. Profiling relied on immunoSEQ multiplex PCR, and the TCRdb table lists in-frame clones only, not all of them. The sample records more than 75,000 clones, roughly 86% being singletons. This sample stems from a study of control samples from healthy donors and cancer patients. The CDR3 is 12 amino acids. V lost 3 bases and J lost 9, with 9 bases in between. V usage is TRBV12-3 or TRBV12-4 and J usage is TRBJ2-1; D possibly corresponds to TRBD2 (6 bases). The sample was blood. The sequence came from a man between 45 and 60 years old in good health. CDR3: CASSLRETEQFF. CDR3 bases: TGTGCCAGCAGTTTGCGGGAAACTGAGCAGTTCTTC.